These 28 T cell receptor beta chains were sequenced from one sample in a study of Ad26.COV2.S vaccination and SARS-CoV-2 variants. Stated treatment: roughly 20 received Ad26.COV2.S at low or high dose, single or two shots; about five received placebo; per-sample allocation not given. Day 63 following the first vaccine or placebo injection was when the samples were taken. Measured with immunoSEQ multiplex PCR; TCRdb has only the in-frame clones, and not every one. The sample holds approximately 410,000 clones, about 92% seen once. The source material was peripheral blood, sampled in a trial of Ad26.COV2.S vaccine versus placebo. These receptors all stem from a person between 18 and 65 years old who received the Ad26.COV2.S COVID-19 vaccine or a placebo.

The rearrangement uses TRBV28 and TRBJ1-4; TRBD1 agrees at 8 bases. V lost 3 bases, J lost 5 bases, and 8 bases stayed unmatched. There are 16 residues in the CDR3. Germline V lookup: CDR1 MDHEN, CDR2 SYDVKM. CDR3 amino acids: CASSFQGAGKNEKLFF. As DNA, the CDR3 is TGTGCCAGCAGTTTCCAGGGGGCAGGAAAAAATGAAAAACTGTTTTTT.

V usage is TRBV29-1 and J usage is TRBJ2-7, with 9 bases identical to TRBD1. CDR3 length: 14 residues. CDR1 is SQVTM and CDR2 is ANQGSEA in the germline V gene. The ends lost 6 bases at V and 1 base at J; junction bases unmatched: 7. The CDR3 sequence: CSVVQGTGSYEQYF. CDR3 coding DNA: TGCAGCGTCGTTCAGGGGACAGGGTCCTACGAGCAGTACTTC.

This chain uses TRBV7-9 with TRBJ1-5, with D maybe TRBD1 (5 bases). Germline V gene lookup returns CDR1 SEHNR and CDR2 FQNEAQ (reference sequence). The V gene lost 6 bases and the J gene lost 11 bases, with 14 bases spanning the gap. This CDR3 spans 12 amino acids. The CDR3 bases are TGTGCCAGCAGTCTCGGGGTCAGGGCCCAGCATTTT. Translated, it gives CASSLGVRAQHF. Supplemented by reference TRBV7-9 and TRBJ1-5, the full variable domain reads DTGVSQNPRHKITKRGQNVTFRCDPISEHNRLYWYRQTLGQGPEFLTYFQNEAQLEKSRLLSDRFSAERPKGSFSTLEIQRTEQGDSAMYLCASSLGVRAQHFGDGTRLSIL.

This chain joins TRBV6-1 and TRBJ1-4; no clear D. The CDR3 has 17 residues. CDR1 is MNHNS and CDR2 is SASEGT in the germline V gene. Trimming took 4 bases from V and 3 from J, leaving 18 bases between them. The CDR3 loop reads CASSGGGVLPSNEKLFF. CDR3 sequence (DNA): TGTGCCAGCAGTGGGGGTGGGGTCTTGCCTTCTAATGAAAAACTGTTTTTT.

V usage is TRBV13 and J usage is TRBJ2-7; no reliable D call. CDR3 length: 14 residues. V was trimmed by 2 bases and J by 1 base, leaving 9 bases between them. The germline V gene encodes CDR1 PRHDT and CDR2 FYEKMQ (reference sequence). The DNA of the CDR3 is TGTGCCAGCAGCTTAATTCAGGTTTCCTACGAGCAGTACTTC. Amino acids: CASSLIQVSYEQYF.

The genes are TRBV19 and TRBJ2-2; D is uncertain. The CDR3 runs to 16 residues. Trimming pared 2 bases from V and 2 bases from J, leaving 12 bases between. Germline V lookup: CDR1 LNHDA, CDR2 SQIVND (reference sequence). The CDR3 DNA reads as TGTGCCAGTAGTATAAGGTCCAGGAGCAACACCGGGGAGCTGTTTTTT. As protein: CASSIRSRSNTGELFF.

The V call is TRBV19, the J call TRBJ2-3, with D perhaps being TRBD1 or TRBD2 (5 bases each). Trimming stripped 1 base from V and 4 bases from J, with 15 bases between. Germline V lookup: CDR1 LNHDA, CDR2 SQIVND (reference sequence). CDR3 size: 16 residues. Here the CDR3 DNA reads TGTGCCAGTAGTATAGTCGGGGCGCTCTGGGCAGATACGCAGTATTTT. This codes for CASSIVGALWADTQYF.

The chain uses TRBV4-3 and TRBJ2-1, with D perhaps TRBD2 (5 bases). The CDR3 is 14 amino acids. Germline V lookup: CDR1 LGHNA, CDR2 YSLEER. Deletions cut 1 base from V and 10 bases from J, with 14 bases between. The CDR3 DNA is TGCGCCAGCAGCCAAGTAGCGAGGGATAGAGAGCAGTTCTTC. Its translation is CASSQVARDREQFF.

The genes are TRBV2 and TRBJ2-7; D unclear. CDR3 length equals 11 residues. V shed 11 bases and J shed 5 bases, with 13 bases lying between them. Germline V gives CDR1 SNHLY, CDR2 FYNNEI. The CDR3 protein is CAVSVSHEQYF. The CDR3 DNA follows: TGTGCCGTGAGCGTAAGCCACGAGCAGTACTTC.

The V and J genes are TRBV19 and TRBJ1-5; perhaps TRBD1 as D (5 bases). This CDR3 has 14 residues. V was cut by 10 bases and J by 7 bases, with 20 bases left in between. CDR1 and CDR2 from the germline V gene are LNHDA and SQIVND (reference sequence). The CDR3 region has the DNA TGTGCCACCTCGATGGGGCAGGGCGACCAGCCCCAGCATTTT. It codes for CATSMGQGDQPQHF.

The chain couples TRBV4-1 to TRBJ1-4, with D unresolved. Germline lookup yields CDR1 MGHRA and CDR2 YSYEKL. Trimming shortened V by 4 bases and J by 5 bases, and 14 bases separated the two germline ends. This CDR3 region has 15 residues. CDR3 sequence: CASSRPTASNEKLFF. For the CDR3, the DNA is TGCGCCAGCAGCCGCCCGACGGCCTCAAATGAAAAACTGTTTTTT.

The gene calls are TRBV25-1 and TRBJ1-1, with D tentatively TRBD1 (6 bases). Germline lookup yields CDR1 MGHDK and CDR2 SYGVNS. The CDR3 has 13 residues. V lost 4 bases and J lost 3, with 9 bases in between. The CDR3 is CASSGQGHTEAFF. The CDR3 coding sequence is TGTGCCAGCAGTGGTCAGGGGCACACTGAAGCTTTCTTT.

The chain links TRBV6-5 to TRBJ2-7; D may correspond to TRBD1 or TRBD2 (6 bases each). CDR1 MNHEY and CDR2 SVGAGI come from the germline V gene. The CDR3 has 15 residues. The V and J ends lost 2 bases and 0 bases respectively, with 11 bases between them. CDR3 nucleotides: TGTGCCAGCAGTTACCTAGGGGGGAGCTCCTACGAGCAGTACTTC. The encoded protein is CASSYLGGSSYEQYF.

There are a few counts of this clone. This chain links TRBV11-2 with TRBJ1-2; D is unresolved. The CDR3 sequence is 14 residues long. Trimming shortened V by 2 bases and J by 4 bases, and 11 bases separated the two germline ends. Looked up from germline, CDR1 is SGHAT and CDR2 is FQNNGV. CDR3 bases: TGTGCCAGCAGCTTACAGCCTGCTGGCTATGGCTACACCTTC. It translates to CASSLQPAGYGYTF.

CDR3 loop: CASSEAGQGWYF. The CDR3 DNA sequence: TGTGCCAGCAGTGAAGCTGGACAGGGGTGGTACTTC. The chain has TRBV6-1 and TRBJ2-7, with 9 bases fitting TRBD1. CDR1 is MNHNS, CDR2 SASEGT, per germline. This CDR3 comprises 12 residues. V gave up 0 bases and J gave up 12 bases; unmatched junction bases: 3.

The chain has TRBV30 and TRBJ1-5; D is perhaps TRBD1 (6 bases). The length of the CDR3 is 15 residues. Germline V CDR1 and CDR2: GTSNPN, SVGIG (reference sequence). Deletions cut 1 base from V and 4 bases from J, with 14 bases between. The CDR3 DNA sequence: TGTGCCTGGAGTGCAGGGGATATTTCAAATCAGCCCCAGCATTTT. Protein: CAWSAGDISNQPQHF.

The V gene is TRBV19, the J gene TRBJ2-1, with TRBD2 identical over 10 bases. The CDR3 is made up of 16 amino acids. V was clipped by 3 bases and J by 10 bases; unmatched bases: 12. Germline V gene data show CDR1 as LNHDA and CDR2 as SQIVND (reference sequence). The CDR3 bases are TGTGCCAGTAGTATTTCCCCCGGACTAGCGGAACCAGAGCAGTTCTTC. This encodes CASSISPGLAEPEQFF.

The rearrangement joins TRBV30 to TRBJ1-3; 7 positions agree with TRBD1. With 2 bases clipped from V and 2 bases from J, the junction kept 9 bases outside the gene matches. In germline, CDR1 is GTSNPN, CDR2 SVGIG (reference sequence). The CDR3 contains 16 residues. The CDR3 sequence is CAWSMGQPGPGNTIYF. The CDR3 nucleotides read TGTGCCTGGAGTATGGGACAGCCAGGTCCTGGAAACACCATATATTTT.

In this sample, this clone turned up many times. The genes are TRBV4-1 and TRBJ2-7; unclear D gene. This CDR3 has 16 residues. Germline CDR1 MGHRA, CDR2 YSYEKL. Trimming pared 1 base from V and 5 bases from J, leaving 18 bases between. The chain's CDR3 is CASSQVFYGPPDEQYF. CDR3 sequence (DNA): TGCGCCAGCAGCCAAGTTTTTTACGGTCCGCCCGACGAGCAGTACTTC.

This clone was seen only once. V gene TRBV7-2 combines with J gene TRBJ2-5, with no clear D. CDR3 size: 16 residues. The V gene lost 0 bases and the J gene lost 0 bases, with 11 bases spanning the gap. CDR1 is SGHTA, CDR2 FQGNSA, per germline. DNA for the CDR3: TGTGCCAGCAGCTTAGCACGAACGACAAACCAAGAGACCCAGTACTTC. This encodes CASSLARTTNQETQYF.

The chain couples TRBV6-2 or TRBV6-3 to TRBJ1-1; D is unclear. This CDR3 contains 12 residues. Germline V lookup: CDR1 MNHEY, CDR2 SVGEGT. V lost 6 bases to trimming and J lost 9 bases, with 14 bases between them. The CDR3 region has the DNA TGTGCCAGCAGCGAAACGGGCCTCAAAGCTTTCTTT. This translates into CASSETGLKAFF.

This clone has a handful of counts. The chain recombines TRBV6-2 or TRBV6-3 with TRBJ1-5, with D possibly TRBD1 on 5 matching bases. Germline V gives CDR1 MNHEY, CDR2 SVGEGT. Trimming stripped 3 bases from V and 4 bases from J, with 10 bases between. This CDR3 is 14 amino acids long. CDR3 DNA: TGTGCCAGCAGTTATTATGGGGGGAATCAGCCCCAGCATTTT. Translated, it gives CASSYYGGNQPQHF.

A single count supports this clone. The gene calls are TRBV11-2 and TRBJ2-7; D is unresolved. Germline V gene sequence: CDR1 SGHAT, CDR2 FQNNGV. This CDR3 has 13 amino acids. V was trimmed by 3 bases and J by 2 bases, leaving 8 bases between them. The CDR3 nucleotides are TGTGCCAGCAGCTTGGGCAGCCCCTACGAGCAGTACTTC. Its protein product is CASSLGSPYEQYF.

This chain joins TRBV28 and TRBJ1-2, with D hard to call. The CDR3 spans 13 residues. Germline lookup yields CDR1 MDHEN and CDR2 SYDVKM. Trimming took off 5 bases at V and 4 bases at J, with 11 bases between the two ends. The CDR3 protein is CASSRVPSYGYTF. Written as DNA, the CDR3 is TGTGCCAGCAGTCGGGTGCCTTCCTATGGCTACACCTTC.

The gene calls are TRBV9 and TRBJ2-1, with 11 bases aligning to TRBD2. CDR1 SGDLS and CDR2 YYNGEE come from the germline V gene. Trimming removed 0 bases from V and 4 bases from J; junction bases left unmatched: 0. This CDR3 is built from 15 residues. The CDR3 bases are TGTGCCAGCAGCGTAGGACTAGCGGGGTACAATGAGCAGTTCTTC. Residues: CASSVGLAGYNEQFF.

V usage is TRBV19 and J usage is TRBJ1-1, with 7 bases identical to TRBD1. The length of the CDR3 is 14 residues. Germline-derived CDR1 and CDR2 are LNHDA and SQIVND (reference sequence). Here the CDR3 reads CATGEDRWNTEAFF. CDR3 bases: TGTGCGACAGGTGAGGACAGGTGGAACACTGAAGCTTTCTTT.

The chain links TRBV18 to TRBJ1-5, with D possibly matching TRBD1 (5 bases). This CDR3 spans 14 amino acids. V was shortened by 0 bases and J by 9 bases, with 12 bases between the two germline ends. In germline, CDR1 is KGHSH, CDR2 LQKENI. CDR3 in DNA: TGTGCCAGCTCACCACCGCGAGGGGAAGGGCCCCAGCATTTT. It yields the protein CASSPPRGEGPQHF.

The V gene is TRBV28, the J gene TRBJ1-3, with TRBD1 identical over 7 bases. There are 14 residues in the CDR3. CDR1 and CDR2 from the germline V gene are MDHEN and SYDVKM. Trimming took 1 base from V and 3 from J; bases not matched to a gene: 0. CDR3 sequence reads: CASSLYRGGNTIYF. CDR3 coding DNA: TGTGCCAGCAGTTTATACAGGGGTGGAAACACCATATATTTT.